These T cell receptor beta chains were read from a single sample in a study of shared clonotypes between healthy human individuals. Data came from immunoSEQ multiplex PCR; TCRdb stores just in-frame clones and leaves some out. The sample lists some 360,000 clones, about 70% occurring once. Sequenced: memory CD4+ T cells sorted from blood. These receptor sequences come from a man aged 25-45 years in good health. The CDR3 runs from the conserved cysteine through the conserved F or W. D genes are given only for firm matches. For some rows the clone size is stated as once, few or many, or as a class when expanded; others skip it.

.	TRBJ1-1	.	TRBV28	TGTGCCAGCAGTTTAGGTGCAGGATGGGCAACTGAAGCTTTCTTT	CASSLGAGWATEAFF
.	TRBJ2-3	TRBD2	TRBV7-2	TGTGCCAGCAGCTTAGGATGGGTAGCGGGAGATACGCAGTATTTT	CASSLGWVAGDTQYF
.	TRBJ2-2	.	TRBV2	TGTGCCAGCAGTCGGTCAGGGAACACCGGGGAGCTGTTTTTT	CASSRSGNTGELFF
.	TRBJ1-4	.	TRBV2	TGTGCCAGCAGTGAAGCGTACGGGGGTCGGAGACTGTTTTTT	CASSEAYGGRRLFF
.	TRBJ1-1	TRBD1	TRBV5-1	TGCGCCAGCAGTTCGGCAGGGGGGATGAACACTGAAGCTTTCTTT	CASSSAGGMNTEAFF
.	TRBJ1-5	.	TRBV7-9	TGTGCCAGCAGCTTGTCCGTCTCCGAACAGCCCCAGCATTTT	CASSLSVSEQPQHF
.	TRBJ2-5	TRBD1	TRBV5-4	TGTGCCAGCAGTTCAATGGACAGGGAAGAGACCCAGTACTTC	CASSSMDREETQYF
.	TRBJ2-3	TRBD2	TRBV11-2	TGTGCCAGCAGCCTTCAGCGGGAACCAGATACGCAGTATTTT	CASSLQREPDTQYF
.	TRBJ1-1	.	TRBV2	TGTGCCAGCAGTTGGGACACCGCCCCGGGGACTGAAGCTTTCTTT	CASSWDTAPGTEAFF
few	TRBJ2-3	TRBD2	TRBV6-1	TGTGCCACCCTGAAGCGGGAGGGCCTCCCAGATACGCAGTATTTT	CATLKREGLPDTQYF
.	TRBJ2-3	TRBD2	TRBV29-1	TGCAGCGTTGACGGGAGGCTAGCGGGCACAGATACGCAGTATTTT	CSVDGRLAGTDTQYF
.	TRBJ2-1	TRBD1	TRBV19	TGTGCCAGTAGTATGGGCACGACAGGGGAATGGTTGTATGAGCAGTTCTTC	CASSMGTTGEWLYEQFF
.	TRBJ2-1	TRBD2	TRBV7-3	TGTGCCAGCAGCTCTAGCGGGCAGTATGCGGGGGAATACAATGAGCAGTTCTTC	CASSSSGQYAGEYNEQFF
.	TRBJ2-2	TRBD2	TRBV7-6	TGTGCCAGCAGCACCACTAGCGGGGGGAACACCGGGGAGCTGTTTTTT	CASSTTSGGNTGELFF
once	TRBJ2-1	.	TRBV30	TGTGCCTGGAGTGGAGGGGCTCGCCACAATGAGCAGTTCTTC	CAWSGGARHNEQFF
few	TRBJ2-1	.	TRBV28	TGTGCCAGCAGTTTAGGGGGATCGAATCGGAATGAGCAGTTCTTC	CASSLGGSNRNEQFF
.	TRBJ2-5	.	TRBV7-2	TGTGCCAGCAGCCTAATCCGGGAGACCCAGTACTTC	CASSLIRETQYF
few	TRBJ1-5	.	TRBV7-2	TGTGCCAGCAGCTTACGTCGGGGATATAGCAATCAGCCCCAGCATTTT	CASSLRRGYSNQPQHF
medium-sized	TRBJ2-7	.	TRBV7-2	TGTGCCAGCAGCCCCGGGGGAGTCTCGGGGTACTTC	CASSPGGVSGYF
once	TRBJ2-7	.	TRBV18	TGTGCCAGCTCCTACTCGGGAGCCTACGAGCAGTACTTC	CASSYSGAYEQYF
.	TRBJ1-2	.	TRBV4-3	TGCGCCAGCAGGTTACTCGGACAGTCTGGTAGCTACACCTTC	CASRLLGQSGSYTF
.	TRBJ2-1	TRBD1	TRBV5-1	TGCGCCAGCAGCTCGCAGCCGGGACAGGGGGCTGTTGAGCAGTTCTTC	CASSSQPGQGAVEQFF
.	TRBJ2-3	.	TRBV7-8	TGTGCCAGCAGCTCAACAGGGACAGATACGCAGTATTTT	CASSSTGTDTQYF
.	TRBJ1-2	.	TRBV7-8	TGTGCCAGCAGCTTAGTTCCGGGCAGAGAGCTCGGCTACACCTTC	CASSLVPGRELGYTF
few	TRBJ2-1	.	TRBV7-9	TGTGCCAGCAGCTTAGTAACGGACGGCTCCCATGAGCAGTTCTTC	CASSLVTDGSHEQFF
.	TRBJ2-6	.	TRBV7-9	TGTGCCAGCAGGGGCAGTGGGGCCAACGTCCTGACTTTC	CASRGSGANVLTF
.	TRBJ2-1	.	TRBV19	TGTGCCAGTAGTATCTATCCCGGTACAGGACAACATGAGCAGTTCTTC	CASSIYPGTGQHEQFF
few	TRBJ2-7	TRBD1	TRBV28	TGTGCCAGCAGAAGCATGGTAATTTTTTGGGACAGCTCCTACGAGCAGTACTTC	CASRSMVIFWDSSYEQYF
.	TRBJ2-5	.	TRBV5-4	TGTGCCAGCAGCTTGGCTGCCAGCGTGGGGACCCAGTACTTC	CASSLAASVGTQYF
few	TRBJ1-4	TRBD1	TRBV7-2	TGTGCCAGCAGCCCCGGGACAGGGGGTGAAAAACTGTTTTTT	CASSPGTGGEKLFF
.	TRBJ2-2	TRBD2	TRBV5-4	TGTGCCAGCAGCCACGGGACTAGCAGAAACACCGGGGAGCTGTTTTTT	CASSHGTSRNTGELFF
.	TRBJ2-5	TRBD1	TRBV5-4	TGTGCCAGCAGCTTGGTGGGACAGGGAGAGACCCAGTACTTC	CASSLVGQGETQYF
.	TRBJ1-1	TRBD1	TRBV19	TGTGCCAGTAGTAGAGAGGGACAGGGCGTCACTGAAGCTTTCTTT	CASSREGQGVTEAFF